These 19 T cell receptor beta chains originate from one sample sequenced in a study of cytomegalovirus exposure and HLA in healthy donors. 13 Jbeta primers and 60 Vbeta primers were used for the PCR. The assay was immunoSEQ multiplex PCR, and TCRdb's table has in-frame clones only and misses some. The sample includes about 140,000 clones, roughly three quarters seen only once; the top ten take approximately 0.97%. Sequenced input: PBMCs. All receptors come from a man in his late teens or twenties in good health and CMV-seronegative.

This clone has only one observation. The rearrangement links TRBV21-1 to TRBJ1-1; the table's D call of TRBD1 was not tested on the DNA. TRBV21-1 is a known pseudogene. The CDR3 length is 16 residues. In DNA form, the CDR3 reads TGTGCCAGCAGCAAACCACGACAGGGAAGAACGCCTGAAGCTTTCTTT. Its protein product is CASSKPRQGRTPEAFF.

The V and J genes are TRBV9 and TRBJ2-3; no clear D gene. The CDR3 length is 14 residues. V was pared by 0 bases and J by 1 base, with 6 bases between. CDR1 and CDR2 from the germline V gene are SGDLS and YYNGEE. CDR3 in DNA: TGTGCCAGCAGCGTAGTCCAGGGCACAGATACGCAGTATTTT. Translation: CASSVVQGTDTQYF.

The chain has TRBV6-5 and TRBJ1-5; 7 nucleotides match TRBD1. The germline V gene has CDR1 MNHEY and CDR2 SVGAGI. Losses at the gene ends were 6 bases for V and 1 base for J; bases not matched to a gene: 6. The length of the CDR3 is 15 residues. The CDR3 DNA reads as TGTGCCAGCAGGTCGGACAGGAGGAGCAATCAGCCCCAGCATTTT. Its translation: CASRSDRRSNQPQHF.

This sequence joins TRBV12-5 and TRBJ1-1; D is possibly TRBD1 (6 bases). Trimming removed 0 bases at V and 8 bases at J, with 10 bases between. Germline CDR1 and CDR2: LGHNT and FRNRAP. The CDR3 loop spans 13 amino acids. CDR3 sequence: CASGLVLRGEAFF. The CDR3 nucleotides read TGTGCTAGTGGTTTGGTACTTAGGGGGGAAGCTTTCTTT. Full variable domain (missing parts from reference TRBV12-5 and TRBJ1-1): DARVTQTPRHKVTEMGQEVTMRCQPILGHNTVFWYRQTMMQGLELLAYFRNRAPLDDSGMPKDRFSAEMPDATLATLKIQPSEPRDSAVYFCASGLVLRGEAFFGQGTRLTVV.

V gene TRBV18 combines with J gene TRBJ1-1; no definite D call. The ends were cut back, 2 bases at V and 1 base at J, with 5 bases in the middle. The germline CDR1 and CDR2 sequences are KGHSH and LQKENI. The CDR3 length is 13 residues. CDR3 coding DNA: TGTGCCAGCTCACCAGACAAGAACACTGAAGCTTTCTTT. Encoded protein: CASSPDKNTEAFF.

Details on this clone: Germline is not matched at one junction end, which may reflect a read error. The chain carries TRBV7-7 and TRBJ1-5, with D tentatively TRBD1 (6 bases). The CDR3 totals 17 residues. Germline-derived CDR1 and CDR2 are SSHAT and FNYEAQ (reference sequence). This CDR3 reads CASSSTSYRVPWQPQHF. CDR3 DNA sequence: TGTGCTAGCAGCTCCACTTCCTACAGGGTCCCATGGCAGCCCCAGCATTTT.

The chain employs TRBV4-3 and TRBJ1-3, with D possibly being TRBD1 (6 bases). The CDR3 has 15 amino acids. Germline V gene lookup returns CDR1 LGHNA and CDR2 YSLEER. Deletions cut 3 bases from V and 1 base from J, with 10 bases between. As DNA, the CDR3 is TGCGCCAGCAGCCAGATACAGGGTTCTGGAAACACCATATATTTT. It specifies CASSQIQGSGNTIYF.

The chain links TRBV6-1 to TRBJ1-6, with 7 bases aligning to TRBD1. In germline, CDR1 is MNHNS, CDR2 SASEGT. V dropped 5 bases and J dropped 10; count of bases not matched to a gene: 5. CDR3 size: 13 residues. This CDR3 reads CASSRDRESPLHF. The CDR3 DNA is TGTGCCAGCAGTCGGGACAGAGAATCACCCCTCCACTTT.

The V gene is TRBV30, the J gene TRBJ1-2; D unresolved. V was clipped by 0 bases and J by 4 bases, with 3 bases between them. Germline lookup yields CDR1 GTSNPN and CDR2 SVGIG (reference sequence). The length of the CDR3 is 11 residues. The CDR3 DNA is TGTGCCTGGAGTGTACTCTATGGCTACACCTTC. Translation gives CAWSVLYGYTF.

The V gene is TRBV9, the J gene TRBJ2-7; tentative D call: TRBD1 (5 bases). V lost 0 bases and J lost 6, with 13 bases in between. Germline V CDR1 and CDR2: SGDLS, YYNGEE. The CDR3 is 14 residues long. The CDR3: CASSVGRQGREQYF. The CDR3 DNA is TGTGCCAGCAGCGTAGGTCGGCAGGGTCGCGAGCAGTACTTC.

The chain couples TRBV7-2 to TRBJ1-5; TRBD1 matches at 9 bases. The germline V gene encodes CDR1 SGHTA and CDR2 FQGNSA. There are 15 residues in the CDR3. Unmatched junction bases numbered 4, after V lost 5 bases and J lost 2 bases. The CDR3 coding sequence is TGTGCCAGCAGCCTGACAGGGGGTGGCAATCAGCCCCAGCATTTT. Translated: CASSLTGGGNQPQHF. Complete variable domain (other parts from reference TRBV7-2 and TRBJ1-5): GAGVSQSPSNKVTEKGKDVELRCDPISGHTALYWYRQSLGQGLEFLIYFQGNSAPDKSGLPSDRFSAERTGGSVSTLTIQRTQQEDSAVYLCASSLTGGGNQPQHFGDGTRLSIL.

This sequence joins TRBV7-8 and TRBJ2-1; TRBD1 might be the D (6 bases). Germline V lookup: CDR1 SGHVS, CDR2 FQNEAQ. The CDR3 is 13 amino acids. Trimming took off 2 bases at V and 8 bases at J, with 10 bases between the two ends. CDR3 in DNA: TGTGCCAGCAGCTTAACTCACAGGGATGAGCAGTTCTTC. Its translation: CASSLTHRDEQFF.

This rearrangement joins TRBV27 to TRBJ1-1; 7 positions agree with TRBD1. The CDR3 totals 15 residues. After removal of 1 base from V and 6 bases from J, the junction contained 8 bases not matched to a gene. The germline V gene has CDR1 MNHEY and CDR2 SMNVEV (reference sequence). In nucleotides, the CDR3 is TGTGCCAGCAGTTTATTCCCAGGGGGAGCGGCTGAAGCTTTCTTT. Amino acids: CASSLFPGGAAEAFF.

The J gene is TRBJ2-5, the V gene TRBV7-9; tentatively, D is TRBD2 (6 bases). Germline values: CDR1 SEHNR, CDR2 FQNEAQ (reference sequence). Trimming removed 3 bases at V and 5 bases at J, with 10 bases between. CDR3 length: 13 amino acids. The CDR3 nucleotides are TGTGCCAGCAGCTTCCCAGGGAGGGAGACCCAGTACTTC. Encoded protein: CASSFPGRETQYF.

This CDR3 reads CASSRDLRANEKLFF. The DNA for the CDR3 is TGTGCCAGCAGCCGCGATTTGAGGGCTAATGAAAAACTGTTTTTT. The genes are TRBV7-2 and TRBJ1-4; D gene unclear. This CDR3 is built from 15 residues. Germline CDR1 SGHTA, CDR2 FQGNSA. The V gene lost 5 bases and the J gene lost 3 bases, with 13 bases spanning the gap.

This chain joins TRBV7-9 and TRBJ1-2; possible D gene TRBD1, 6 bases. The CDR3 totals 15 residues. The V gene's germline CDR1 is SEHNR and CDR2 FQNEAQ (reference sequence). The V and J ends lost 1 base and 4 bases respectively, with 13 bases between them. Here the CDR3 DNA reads TGTGCCAGCAGCTTAGAGGTGGGGACAACCTATGGCTACACCTTC. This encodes CASSLEVGTTYGYTF. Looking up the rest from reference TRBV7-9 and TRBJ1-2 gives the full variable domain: DTGVSQNPRHKITKRGQNVTFRCDPISEHNRLYWYRQTLGQGPEFLTYFQNEAQLEKSRLLSDRFSAERPKGSFSTLEIQRTEQGDSAMYLCASSLEVGTTYGYTFGSGTRLTVV.

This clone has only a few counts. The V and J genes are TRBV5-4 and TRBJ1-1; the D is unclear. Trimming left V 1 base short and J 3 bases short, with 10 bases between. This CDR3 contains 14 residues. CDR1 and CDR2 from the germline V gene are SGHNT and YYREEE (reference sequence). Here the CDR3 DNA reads TGTGCCAGCAGCTTGAAGGAGGGTTACACTGAAGCTTTCTTT. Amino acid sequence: CASSLKEGYTEAFF.

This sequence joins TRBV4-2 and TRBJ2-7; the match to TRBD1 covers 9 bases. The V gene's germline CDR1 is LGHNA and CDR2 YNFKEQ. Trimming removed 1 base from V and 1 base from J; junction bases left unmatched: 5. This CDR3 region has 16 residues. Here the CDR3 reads CASSQVGQGSSYEQYF. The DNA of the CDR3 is TGTGCCAGCAGCCAAGTGGGACAGGGTTCATCCTACGAGCAGTACTTC.

The CDR3, as DNA: TGTGCCAGCAGCTTGCAGGGAAGGGCCGTGGAGACCCAGTACTTC. Translated: CASSLQGRAVETQYF. The chain has TRBV5-6 and TRBJ2-5; maybe TRBD1 (5 bases). Looked up from germline, CDR1 is SGHDT and CDR2 is YYEEEE. V lost 1 base and J 5 bases, leaving 15 bases between the germline ends. The CDR3 totals 15 residues.